This entry is about one T cell receptor beta chain. Only in-frame clones appear in the TCRdb table, and some are missing; sequencing was by immunoSEQ multiplex PCR. The sample has around 300,000 clones; just under 90% are singletons. These data originate in a study of blood T cell repertoires in COVID-19. Turning to the study itself: In each case, the material was cDNA or gDNA derived from T cells, B-cell-depleted T cells, or PBMCs.

CDR1 is MNHEY and CDR2 is SVGAGI in the germline V gene. V lost 7 bases and J 0 bases, leaving 7 bases between the germline ends. This CDR3 is built from 13 residues. Seattle researchers signed up patients amid active infection and tracked them longitudinally. The material sequenced was peripheral blood. The chain carries TRBV6-5 and TRBJ1-5; a possible D gene is TRBD1 (5 bases). This TCR derives from a woman between 45 and 65 years old with COVID-19, enrolled during active disease. The CDR3 DNA is TGTGCCAGCATAGACAGTAGCAATCAGCCCCAGCATTTT. It encodes CASIDSSNQPQHF.